This T cell receptor (beta chain) was obtained from a study of cytomegalovirus exposure and HLA in healthy donors. The CDR3 is 14 residues long. Germline-derived CDR1 and CDR2 are MNHEY and SVGAGI. V gave up 2 bases and J gave up 4 bases, with 11 bases separating them. Use of 60 Vbeta and 13 Jbeta primers characterized the PCR. Per the original data handling: It was a later analysis that counted about 80 million unique TCR beta chains, of which around 11 million were shared. TCRdb keeps only in-frame clones here, not all; method: immunoSEQ multiplex PCR. V, J and clone size are those of that table, while D and trimming were read from the DNA. The table records over 100,000 clones, around three fifths of them present only once.

The source is a woman aged 40 to 50 in good health and CMV-seropositive. Sequences were obtained from PBMCs. The V call is TRBV6-5, the J call TRBJ1-2, with D unclear. CDR3 DNA sequence: TGTGCCAGCAGTTACAGTCAGGAGGGCTATGGCTACACCTTC. Residues: CASSYSQEGYGYTF.